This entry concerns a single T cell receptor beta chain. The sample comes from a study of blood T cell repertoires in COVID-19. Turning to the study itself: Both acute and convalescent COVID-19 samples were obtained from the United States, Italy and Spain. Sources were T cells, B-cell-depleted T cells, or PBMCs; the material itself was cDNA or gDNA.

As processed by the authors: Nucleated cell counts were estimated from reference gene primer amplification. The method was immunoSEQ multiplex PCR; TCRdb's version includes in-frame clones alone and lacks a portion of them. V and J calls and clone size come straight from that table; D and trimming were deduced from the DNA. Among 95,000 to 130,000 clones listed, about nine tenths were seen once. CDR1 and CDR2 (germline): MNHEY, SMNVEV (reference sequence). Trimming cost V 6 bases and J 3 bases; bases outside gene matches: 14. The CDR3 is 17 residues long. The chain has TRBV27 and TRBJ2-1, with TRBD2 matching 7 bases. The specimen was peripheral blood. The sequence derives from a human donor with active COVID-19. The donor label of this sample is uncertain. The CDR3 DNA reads TGTGCCAGCAGCTCGAAGCGATGGGCGGGGGACTACAATGAGCAGTTCTTC. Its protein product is CASSSKRWAGDYNEQFF.